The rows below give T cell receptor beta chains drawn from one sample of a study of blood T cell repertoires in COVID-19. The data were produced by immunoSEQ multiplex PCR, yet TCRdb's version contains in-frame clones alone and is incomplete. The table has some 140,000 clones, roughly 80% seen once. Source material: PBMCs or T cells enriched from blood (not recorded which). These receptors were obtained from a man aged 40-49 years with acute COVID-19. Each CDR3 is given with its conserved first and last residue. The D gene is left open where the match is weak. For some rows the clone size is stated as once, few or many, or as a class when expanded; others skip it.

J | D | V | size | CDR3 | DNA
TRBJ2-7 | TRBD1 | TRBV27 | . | CASGAVDRDNEQYF | TGTGCCAGCGGCGCGGTGGACAGGGATAACGAGCAGTACTTC
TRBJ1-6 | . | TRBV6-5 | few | CASTGTLSGGSPLHF | TGTGCCAGCACGGGGACTCTCTCAGGAGGGTCACCCCTCCACTTT
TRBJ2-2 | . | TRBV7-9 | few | CASTPGGGRDTGELFF | TGTGCCAGCACCCCCGGGGGCGGGAGAGACACCGGGGAGCTGTTTTTT
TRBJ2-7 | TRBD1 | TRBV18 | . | CASSPSRQGEGRNF | TGTGCCAGCTCACCATCCCGACAGGGGGAAGGTAGAAACTTC
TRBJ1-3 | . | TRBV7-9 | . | CASSSPRDPATSSGNTIYF | TGTGCCAGCAGCTCCCCTCGGGATCCAGCCACCAGCTCTGGAAACACCATATATTTT
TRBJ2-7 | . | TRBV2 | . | CASLTGYPYEQYF | TGTGCCAGCCTAACAGGGTACCCCTACGAGCAGTACTTC
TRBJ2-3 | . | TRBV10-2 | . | CASSAGSRTDTQYF | TGCGCCAGCAGTGCGGGATCGCGCACAGATACGCAGTATTTT
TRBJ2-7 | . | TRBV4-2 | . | CASSQGPAGIGSYEQYF | TGTGCCAGCAGCCAGGGTCCGGCGGGGATTGGCTCCTACGAGCAGTACTTC
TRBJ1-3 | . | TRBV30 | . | CAWSTGDSGNTIYF | TGTGCCTGGAGCACAGGCGACTCTGGAAACACCATATATTTT
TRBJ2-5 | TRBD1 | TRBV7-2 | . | CASSLGRGQKETQYF | TGTGCCAGCAGCTTAGGAAGGGGACAGAAAGAGACCCAGTACTTC
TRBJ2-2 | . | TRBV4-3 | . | CASSQETGVNGELFF | TGCGCCAGCAGCCAAGAGACCGGGGTGAACGGGGAGCTGTTTTTT
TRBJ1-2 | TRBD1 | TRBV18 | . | CASSPATGLSGYTF | TGTGCCAGCTCACCAGCGACAGGGCTCTCTGGCTACACCTTC
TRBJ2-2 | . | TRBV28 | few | CASGRTGQTGELFF | TGTGCCAGCGGCCGAACAGGTCAAACCGGGGAGCTGTTTTTT
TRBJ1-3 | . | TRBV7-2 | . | CASSLAQGTGNTIYF | TGTGCCAGCAGCTTAGCACAGGGAACTGGAAACACCATATATTTT
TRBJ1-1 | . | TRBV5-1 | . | CASSLGRGVGTEAFF | TGCGCCAGCAGCTTGGGTCGGGGGGTTGGCACTGAAGCTTTCTTT
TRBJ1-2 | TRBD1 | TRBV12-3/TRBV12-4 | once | CASFVGTGFDYTF | TGTGCCAGCTTTGTCGGGACAGGGTTTGACTACACCTTC
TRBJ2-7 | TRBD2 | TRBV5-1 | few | CASSLAASGNTYEQYF | TGCGCCAGCAGCTTGGCAGCTAGCGGGAATACCTACGAGCAGTACTTC
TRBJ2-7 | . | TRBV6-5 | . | CASSYSMKGGSYEQYF | TGTGCCAGCAGTTACTCGATGAAGGGAGGATCCTACGAGCAGTACTTC
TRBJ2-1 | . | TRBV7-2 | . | CASSPRRGGASHEQFF | TGTGCCAGCAGCCCCCGGAGAGGGGGGGCGTCCCATGAGCAGTTCTTC
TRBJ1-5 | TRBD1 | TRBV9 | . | CASSVPWDRLFLDPQHF | TGTGCCAGCAGCGTACCTTGGGACAGGCTCTTTCTGGATCCCCAGCATTTT
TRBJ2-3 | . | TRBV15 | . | CATSREGGDTQYF | TGTGCCACCAGCAGGGAGGGCGGAGATACGCAGTATTTT
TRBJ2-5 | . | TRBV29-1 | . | CSVRTQETQYF | TGCAGCGTTCGGACACAAGAGACCCAGTACTTC
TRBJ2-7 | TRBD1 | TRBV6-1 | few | CASSERGTGSYEQYF | TGTGCCAGCAGTGAGAGAGGGACAGGGTCCTACGAGCAGTACTTC
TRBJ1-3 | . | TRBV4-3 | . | CASSQDYQGIRSGNTIYF | TGCGCCAGCAGCCAAGATTATCAGGGAATCCGTTCTGGAAACACCATATATTTT
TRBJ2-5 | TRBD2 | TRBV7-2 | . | CASSPRGGEEETQYF | TGTGCCAGCAGCCCCCGCGGGGGAGAAGAAGAGACCCAGTACTTC
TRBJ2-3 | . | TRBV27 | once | CASSLWGLPLYF | TGTGCCAGCAGCCTTTGGGGACTCCCGCTGTATTTT
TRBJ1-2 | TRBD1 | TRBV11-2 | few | CASSPSPDRVYGYTF | TGTGCCAGCAGCCCATCACCGGACAGGGTCTATGGCTACACCTTC
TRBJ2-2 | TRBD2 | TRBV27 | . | CASSFLRGTVGELFF | TGTGCCAGCAGTTTCTTGCGGGGGACGGTCGGGGAGCTGTTTTTT
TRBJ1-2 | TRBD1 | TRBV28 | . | CASTLRGRNYGYTF | TGTGCCAGCACACTCAGGGGGCGCAACTATGGCTACACCTTC
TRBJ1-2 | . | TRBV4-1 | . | CASSQTMGDYGYTF | TGCGCCAGCAGCCAAACGATGGGAGATTATGGCTACACCTTC
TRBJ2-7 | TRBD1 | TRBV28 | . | CASSQGVSPYEQYF | TGTGCCAGCAGTCAGGGGGTCTCCCCCTACGAGCAGTACTTC
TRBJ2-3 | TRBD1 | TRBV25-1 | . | CASSQGQTSTDTQYF | TGTGCCAGCAGCCAGGGACAGACTAGCACAGATACGCAGTATTTT
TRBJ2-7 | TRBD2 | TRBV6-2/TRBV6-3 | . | CASSYSRGGLYEQYF | TGTGCCAGCAGTTATTCGCGGGGGGGGCTCTACGAGCAGTACTTC
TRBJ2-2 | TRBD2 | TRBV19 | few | CASSILAGGSGELFF | TGTGCCAGTAGTATTCTAGCGGGAGGATCCGGGGAGCTGTTTTTT
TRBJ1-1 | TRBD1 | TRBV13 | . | CASSSRQGGTNTEAFF | TGTGCCAGCAGCTCCCGACAGGGGGGGACGAACACTGAAGCTTTCTTT
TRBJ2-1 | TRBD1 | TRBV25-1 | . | CASSEVAGTGNNEQFF | TGTGCCAGCAGTGAAGTAGCAGGGACAGGGAACAATGAGCAGTTCTTC
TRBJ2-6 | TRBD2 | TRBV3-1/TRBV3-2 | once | CASSQPGGAAGANVLTF | TGTGCCAGCAGCCAACCCGGGGGGGCAGCTGGGGCCAACGTCCTGACTTTC
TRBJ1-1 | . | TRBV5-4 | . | CASSSARTRLIENTEAFF | TGTGCCAGCAGCTCGGCGAGGACTCGACTTATTGAGAACACTGAAGCTTTCTTT
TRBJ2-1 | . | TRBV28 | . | CASSYVGAENPNEQFF | TGTGCCAGCAGTTATGTGGGGGCAGAGAATCCCAATGAGCAGTTCTTC
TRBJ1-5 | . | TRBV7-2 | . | CASSFLGGPQHF | TGTGCCAGCAGCTTTCTAGGGGGGCCCCAGCATTTT
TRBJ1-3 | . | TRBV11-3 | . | CASSTGRGNTIYF | TGTGCCAGCAGCACAGGGCGAGGAAACACCATATATTTT
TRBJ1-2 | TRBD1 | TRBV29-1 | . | CSVSAWDRGQDGYTF | TGCAGCGTCTCAGCCTGGGACAGGGGGCAAGATGGCTACACCTTC
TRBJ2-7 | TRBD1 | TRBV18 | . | CASSQGQGEQYF | TGTGCCAGCTCCCAGGGACAGGGCGAGCAGTACTTC
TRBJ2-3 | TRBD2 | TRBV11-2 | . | CASSLESSGGTDTQYF | TGTGCCAGCAGCTTAGAGAGTAGCGGGGGCACAGATACGCAGTATTTT